A single sample gave rise to the 3 T cell receptor beta chains below, sequenced in a study of control samples from healthy donors and cancer patients. Produced via immunoSEQ multiplex PCR; TCRdb's table is partial and in-frame only. The repertoire has about 110,000 clones, almost 85% of them found once; the top ten carry 6.5%. Sample: blood. These receptors were taken from a man aged 18 to 35 in good health.

The chain combines TRBV27 with TRBJ1-4, with 7 bases matching TRBD1. The V gene end was trimmed by 2 bases and the J gene end by 5 bases; junction bases not matched to a gene: 17. Germline lookup yields CDR1 MNHEY and CDR2 SMNVEV (reference sequence). The CDR3 loop spans 19 amino acids. The CDR3 DNA is TGTGCCAGCAGTTTACCCCGGGACAGCCGGACGGTAGCCAATGAAAAACTGTTTTTT. As protein: CASSLPRDSRTVANEKLFF.

This clone was counted once. The V and J genes are TRBV2 and TRBJ2-2, with D possibly being TRBD1 (6 bases). CDR1 is SNHLY, CDR2 FYNNEI, per germline. V shed 8 bases and J shed 1 base, with 14 bases lying between them. The CDR3 sequence is 15 residues long. The CDR3 region is CASQGQGQNTGELFF. DNA for the CDR3: TGTGCCAGCCAGGGGCAGGGGCAGAACACCGGGGAGCTGTTTTTT.

The chain employs TRBV11-2 and TRBJ2-1; 9 bases line up with TRBD1. V lost 7 bases, J lost 4 bases, and 11 bases stayed unmatched. CDR3 length equals 16 residues. Germline values: CDR1 SGHAT, CDR2 FQNNGV. This CDR3 reads CASTFRGTGIYNEQFF. CDR3 DNA sequence: TGTGCCAGCACCTTTCGAGGGACAGGGATTTACAATGAGCAGTTCTTC.